These 21 T cell receptor beta chains were sequenced from one sample in a study of blood T cell repertoires in COVID-19 (dated by TCRdb to about 2020). The library relied on the immunoSEQ multiplex PCR assay. Imported from immuneACCESS, the table was reduced by TCRdb to in-frame sequences with V and J called. These copies leave out some clones; in studies compared against another copy, an unresolved V gene accounts for under half, and the cause of the remainder is not known. The sample profile shows around 370,000 clones; roughly 90% of them were found once. 6.5% of the sample is held by the ten biggest clonotypes. The sample consisted of peripheral blood. The source is a man aged 18-30 years with active or convalescent COVID-19.

This chain connects TRBV9 to TRBJ2-1, with TRBD2 identical over 9 bases. V dropped 3 bases and J dropped 4; count of bases not matched to a gene: 5. Germline V lookup: CDR1 SGDLS, CDR2 YYNGEE. This CDR3 region has 15 residues. The CDR3 sequence is CASSGRLAAYNEQFF. As DNA, the CDR3 is TGTGCCAGCAGCGGGAGACTAGCGGCATACAATGAGCAGTTCTTC.

The chain employs TRBV6-2 or TRBV6-3 and TRBJ2-7; TRBD2 matches at 7 bases. The CDR3 loop spans 14 amino acids. Germline CDR1 reads MNHEY; CDR2 reads SVGEGT. Unmatched junction bases numbered 3, after V lost 4 bases and J lost 0 bases. The DNA for the CDR3 is TGTGCCAGCAGTTTTTGGACTAGCTCCTACGAGCAGTACTTC. It is translated as CASSFWTSSYEQYF.

The chain joins TRBV15 to TRBJ2-3, with a possible D match to TRBD2 (6 bases). Deletions cut 0 bases from V and 4 bases from J, with 14 bases between. From germline, CDR1 is LNHNV and CDR2 YYDKDF (reference sequence). The CDR3 contains 16 residues. DNA of the CDR3: TGTGCCACCAGCAGAGATCAGGCGGGAAGCTCAGATACGCAGTATTTT. Translating it yields CATSRDQAGSSDTQYF.

The DNA of the CDR3 is TGTGCCAGCAGCTTAGTGGGGACAACCTACGAGCAGTACTTC. Its translation: CASSLVGTTYEQYF. The chain carries TRBV7-8 and TRBJ2-7; a weak D match, TRBD1 (6 bases). The CDR3 has 14 residues. The germline gives CDR1 SGHVS, CDR2 FQNEAQ. The V end was cut by 1 base, the J end by 2 bases, with 9 bases between.

The chain couples TRBV6-5 to TRBJ2-7, with D possibly matching TRBD2 (6 bases). The CDR3 runs to 16 residues. Per germline, CDR1 MNHEY and CDR2 SVGAGI. Trimming pared 1 base from V and 6 bases from J, leaving 19 bases between. The CDR3 loop is CASSYYETDPAGEQYF. In DNA form, the CDR3 reads TGTGCCAGCAGTTACTACGAGACAGACCCAGCGGGCGAGCAGTACTTC.

V usage is TRBV11-3 and J usage is TRBJ2-7, with 11 bases fitting TRBD2. The CDR3 is 15 residues long. V lost 5 bases and J lost 2; bases outside the gene matches: 5. Germline V gene data show CDR1 as SGHNT and CDR2 as YENEEA. The CDR3 DNA follows: TGTGCCAGCAGCCCCGGGACTAGCGGAACCTACGAGCAGTACTTC. Translation: CASSPGTSGTYEQYF.

There are a few counts of this clone. The V call is TRBV6-2 or TRBV6-3, the J call TRBJ2-7; D might be TRBD2 (5 bases). V lost 0 bases to trimming and J lost 3 bases, with 9 bases between them. Germline lookup yields CDR1 MNHEY and CDR2 SVGEGT. The CDR3 runs 14 residues. CDR3 in DNA: TGTGCCAGCAGTTACTCCGGGGAGAACTACGAGCAGTACTTC. As protein: CASSYSGENYEQYF.

This clone occurred a few times. This chain uses TRBV4-2 with TRBJ2-5; D might be TRBD2 (5 bases). From germline, CDR1 is LGHNA and CDR2 YNFKEQ. The V end lost 3 bases, the J end lost 2 bases, and 10 bases lay between the germline ends. CDR3 length: 14 residues. CDR3 residues: CASSQSRGQETQYF. The DNA for the CDR3 is TGTGCCAGCAGCCAGTCAAGAGGGCAAGAGACCCAGTACTTC.

This clone appeared once. This chain links TRBV18 with TRBJ1-1; D is undetermined. The germline V and J ends were trimmed by 5 bases and 1 base, with 11 bases remaining between them. The CDR3 consists of 14 residues. Germline CDR1 reads KGHSH; CDR2 reads LQKENI. CDR3 in amino acids: CASSSAGGNTEAFF. The CDR3 DNA sequence: TGTGCCAGCTCATCAGCTGGCGGGAACACTGAAGCTTTCTTT.

The table lists this clone with a count of one. The chain links TRBV5-6 to TRBJ2-3, with 8 nucleotides matching TRBD2. Trimming cost V 0 bases and J 5 bases; bases outside gene matches: 8. The CDR3 contains 16 residues. Germline loops: CDR1 SGHDT, CDR2 YYEEEE. The CDR3 DNA reads as TGTGCCAGCAGCTTGGTCCGGGGGGGCCGAGGAGATACGCAGTATTTT. This translates into CASSLVRGGRGDTQYF.

The genes are TRBV12-3 or TRBV12-4 and TRBJ1-1, with a possible D match to TRBD1 (6 bases). The CDR3 spans 11 residues. V gave up 5 bases and J gave up 10 bases, with 11 bases separating them. CDR3 in DNA: TGTGCCAGCAGTCAACAGGGATCAGCTTTCTTT. This translates into CASSQQGSAFF.

The chain joins TRBV9 to TRBJ1-4; possibly TRBD1 for D (5 bases). Germline loops: CDR1 SGDLS, CDR2 YYNGEE. The CDR3 contains 14 residues. V gave up 0 bases and J gave up 4 bases, with 7 bases separating them. CDR3 loop: CASSVGGVNEKLFF. In nucleotides, the CDR3 is TGTGCCAGCAGCGTAGGGGGGGTTAATGAAAAACTGTTTTTT.

The chain couples TRBV6-5 to TRBJ2-5; 11 positions agree with TRBD2. The V and J ends lost 9 bases and 0 bases, in that order; junction bases with no gene match: 6. This CDR3 has 15 amino acids. CDR1 is MNHEY, CDR2 SVGAGI, per germline. In DNA, the CDR3 is TGTGCCAGTACGACTAGCGGGGTCCACCAAGAGACCCAGTACTTC. Translated: CASTTSGVHQETQYF.

The sample holds many counts of this clone. The J gene is TRBJ2-7, the V gene TRBV6-1; 11 positions agree with TRBD1. CDR1 MNHNS and CDR2 SASEGT come from the germline V gene. The J segment lost 3 bases and the V segment lost 0 bases, leaving 1 base of the junction unmatched. The CDR3 totals 15 residues. CDR3: CASSEAGTGGYEQYF. The DNA for the CDR3 is TGTGCCAGCAGTGAAGCCGGGACAGGGGGCTACGAGCAGTACTTC.

The chain uses TRBV11-2 and TRBJ1-4; possible D gene TRBD1, 5 bases. The CDR3 spans 15 residues. Trimming shortened V by 6 bases and J by 8 bases, and 19 bases separated the two germline ends. Germline CDR1 is SGHAT and CDR2 is FQNNGV. The CDR3 bases are TGTGCCAGCAGTCCGGGATTGGGGGGTTTCGAAAAACTGTTTTTT. Protein product: CASSPGLGGFEKLFF.

The V gene is TRBV4-2, the J gene TRBJ2-3; TRBD2 matches at 15 bases. The germline V gene encodes CDR1 LGHNA and CDR2 YNFKEQ. CDR3 size: 18 residues. With 1 base clipped from V and 2 bases from J, the junction kept 4 bases outside the gene matches. DNA for the CDR3: TGTGCCAGCAGCCAAGGGACTAGCGGGGGGGCCCCCACAGATACGCAGTATTTT. It encodes CASSQGTSGGAPTDTQYF.

The chain has TRBV6-5 and TRBJ2-7; weak D call: TRBD1 (6 bases). The germline V and J ends were trimmed by 1 base and 2 bases, with 15 bases remaining between them. Germline assignment: CDR1 MNHEY and CDR2 SVGAGI. The CDR3 contains 16 residues. The CDR3 here is CASSYLFQGKPYEQYF. CDR3 in DNA: TGTGCCAGCAGTTACTTATTTCAGGGGAAACCCTACGAGCAGTACTTC.

CDR3 in DNA: TGCGCCAGCAGCTTGAGAGGGGGCGGCGAAAAACTGTTTTTT. This translates into CASSLRGGGEKLFF. The V call is TRBV5-1, the J call TRBJ1-4; 7 bases map to TRBD1. Germline V CDR1 and CDR2: SGHRS, YFSETQ. This CDR3 comprises 14 residues. V gave up 1 base and J gave up 8 bases; unmatched junction bases: 5.

This clone was detected a few times. The chain recombines TRBV11-2 with TRBJ2-2; maybe TRBD1 (5 bases). Germline V lookup: CDR1 SGHAT, CDR2 FQNNGV. The ends were cut back, 1 base at V and 5 bases at J, with 11 bases in the middle. The CDR3 loop spans 15 amino acids. CDR3 DNA: TGTGCCAGCAGCTTAGGTCAGGGTCTGACCGGGGAGCTGTTTTTT. The encoded protein is CASSLGQGLTGELFF. The full variable domain, rest sourced from reference TRBV11-2 and TRBJ2-2, is EAGVAQSPRYKIIEKRQSVAFWCNPISGHATLYWYQQILGQGPKLLIQFQNNGVVDDSQLPKDRFSAERLKGVDSTLKIQPAKLEDSAVYLCASSLGQGLTGELFFGEGSRLTVL.

The chain carries TRBV28 and TRBJ1-1; D is possibly TRBD1 (5 bases). The CDR3 spans 14 residues. V was shortened by 5 bases and J by 4 bases, with 14 bases between the two germline ends. CDR1 is MDHEN, CDR2 SYDVKM, per germline. CDR3 nucleotides: TGTGCCAGCAGTCCATCAAGGGGTCCCACTGAAGCTTTCTTT. Protein: CASSPSRGPTEAFF.

The chain couples TRBV10-3 to TRBJ1-1; possibly TRBD1 for D (6 bases). Germline lookup yields CDR1 ENHRY and CDR2 SYGVKD. The V and J ends lost 7 bases and 1 base respectively, with 13 bases between them. The CDR3 is 14 residues long. DNA for the CDR3: TGTGCCATCAAGGCGGGAGGGGGGAACACTGAAGCTTTCTTT. The encoded protein is CAIKAGGGNTEAFF.